Presented here are 24 T cell receptor beta chains from one specimen sequenced in a study of shared clonotypes between healthy human individuals. Measured with immunoSEQ multiplex PCR; TCRdb has only the in-frame clones, and not every one. The sample has some 1.4 million clones; around 97% are singletons. The material sequenced was naive CD4+ T cells sorted from blood. As for subset: CD45RA+ positively selected. All receptors derive from a man under 40 in good health.

As to this clone: Other DNA variants within this sample encode the same CDR3. The chain carries TRBV9 and TRBJ2-7; D tentatively fits TRBD1 or TRBD2 (7 bases each). Trimming removed 0 bases from V and 2 bases from J, with 12 bases in between. This CDR3 is 15 amino acids long. The germline CDR1 and CDR2 sequences are SGDLS and YYNGEE. CDR3 coding DNA: TGTGCCAGCAGCGTAGCAGGGGGAGGGACCTACGAGCAGTACTTC. It yields the protein CASSVAGGGTYEQYF.

The chain links TRBV10-2 to TRBJ2-7; D is ambiguous. V gave up 3 bases and J gave up 9 bases, with 15 bases separating them. The CDR3 covers 13 residues. CDR1 WSHSY and CDR2 SAAADI come from the germline V gene. As DNA, the CDR3 is TGCGCCAGCAGTGATGGGGAACTTACGACGCAGTACTTC. This encodes CASSDGELTTQYF.

As concerns this clone: Distinct nucleotide sequences in the sample also encode this CDR3. J is TRBJ2-3 and V is TRBV5-4; 8 nucleotides align to TRBD1. This CDR3 has 14 amino acids. CDR1 SGHNT and CDR2 YYREEE come from the germline V gene (reference sequence). J was trimmed by 1 base and V by 4 bases; bases with no gene match: 2. The CDR3 region has the DNA TGTGCCAGCAGCCCGACAGGGGGCACAGATACGCAGTATTTT. It is translated as CASSPTGGTDTQYF.

V is TRBV2 and J is TRBJ1-4, with TRBD1 matching over 7 bases. Germline V gives CDR1 SNHLY, CDR2 FYNNEI. After removal of 11 bases from V and 5 bases from J, the junction contained 8 bases not matched to a gene. CDR3 size: 13 residues. Here the CDR3 reads CAAHRGNNEKLFF. As DNA, the CDR3 is TGTGCCGCCCACAGGGGAAACAATGAAAAACTGTTTTTT.

The V gene is TRBV5-6, the J gene TRBJ1-5, with 8 bases aligning to TRBD1. CDR1 SGHDT and CDR2 YYEEEE come from the germline V gene. V dropped 4 bases and J dropped 4; count of bases not matched to a gene: 7. The CDR3 runs 15 residues. The CDR3 DNA follows: TGTGCCAGCAGCAGCAGGGGGCTATGGAATCAGCCCCAGCATTTT. Translating it yields CASSSRGLWNQPQHF. Filled out from reference TRBV5-6 and TRBJ1-5, the complete variable domain reads DAGVTQSPTHLIKTRGQQVTLRCSPKSGHDTVSWYQQALGQGPQFIFQYYEEEERQRGNFPDRFSGHQFPNYSSELNVNALLLGDSALYLCASSSRGLWNQPQHFGDGTRLSIL.

The V call is TRBV14, the J call TRBJ2-4; D uncertain. The CDR3 sequence is 16 residues long. The germline gives CDR1 SGHDN, CDR2 FVKESK. V was shortened by 4 bases and J by 7 bases, with 20 bases between the two germline ends. The CDR3 DNA reads TGTGCCAGCAGCCGACAAACCCCGGTTGGTCGGAACATTCAGTACTTC. It codes for CASSRQTPVGRNIQYF.

The V and J genes are TRBV29-1 and TRBJ2-7; D might be TRBD1 (6 bases). Germline V gene sequence: CDR1 SQVTM, CDR2 ANQGSEA. Trimming left V 3 bases short and J 7 bases short, with 13 bases between. The CDR3 totals 12 residues. The CDR3 nucleotides read TGCAGCGTTGAGAAGGGGGTGGGGGAGCAGTACTTC. Translated: CSVEKGVGEQYF.

DNA of the CDR3: TGTGCCAGCTCACCAGCGGACATTATCCACGAGCAGTACTTC. This sequence encodes CASSPADIIHEQYF. The gene calls are TRBV18 and TRBJ2-7; D may be TRBD1 (5 bases). The CDR3 consists of 14 residues. Germline V gene lookup returns CDR1 KGHSH and CDR2 LQKENI. Trimming removed 2 bases at V and 5 bases at J, with 13 bases between.

To note about this clone: Different DNA sequences within this sample yield the same CDR3. V and J are TRBV5-1 and TRBJ2-3; 12 bases agree with TRBD2. Germline V gives CDR1 SGHRS, CDR2 YFSETQ. Trimming at V came to 4 bases and at J to 0 bases, leaving 3 bases not matched to a gene. The CDR3 totals 16 residues. Written as DNA, the CDR3 is TGCGCCAGCAGCCCTGGACTAGCGGGAAGCACAGATACGCAGTATTTT. This codes for CASSPGLAGSTDTQYF.

This chain links TRBV7-3 with TRBJ2-2, with TRBD2 matching 14 bases. There are 18 residues in the CDR3. Germline V CDR1 and CDR2: SGHTA, FQGTGA. The V gene end was trimmed by 4 bases and the J gene end by 4 bases; junction bases not matched to a gene: 8. CDR3 DNA: TGTGCCAGCAGCTCGCGGACTAGCGGGAGGTTCAGCACCGGGGAGCTGTTTTTT. It encodes CASSSRTSGRFSTGELFF.

V usage is TRBV9 and J usage is TRBJ2-1, with 7 bases identical to TRBD2. The CDR3 length is 17 residues. Germline V gives CDR1 SGDLS, CDR2 YYNGEE. V gave up 3 bases and J gave up 0 bases; unmatched junction bases: 9. The CDR3 region has the DNA TGTGCCAGCAGCGGGGCCGGAGGCGGGAGCTCCTACAATGAGCAGTTCTTC. Its translation: CASSGAGGGSSYNEQFF.

Remarks on this clone: Other DNA sequences in the sample encode the same CDR3. This rearrangement joins TRBV9 to TRBJ2-1; 14 nucleotides align to TRBD2. Trimming took 3 bases from V and 10 from J; bases not matched to a gene: 3. The CDR3 is made up of 14 amino acids. Germline CDR1 and CDR2: SGDLS and YYNGEE. The CDR3: CASSGGLAGVEQFF. The CDR3 DNA sequence: TGTGCCAGCAGCGGGGGACTAGCGGGAGTCGAGCAGTTCTTC. The full variable domain, with the rest looked up from reference TRBV9 and TRBJ2-1, is DSGVTQTPKHLITATGQRVTLRCSPRSGDLSVYWYQQSLDQGLQFLIQYYNGEERAKGNILERFSAQQFPDLHSELNLSSLELGDSALYFCASSGGLAGVEQFFGPGTRLTVL.

This clone was observed once. The rearrangement joins TRBV18 to TRBJ1-1, with D maybe TRBD1 (6 bases). Germline V gene lookup returns CDR1 KGHSH and CDR2 LQKENI. CDR3 length: 18 residues. Deletions cut 5 bases from V and 3 bases from J, with 25 bases between. CDR3 protein: CASSTTVGVVQGDTEAFF. The DNA of the CDR3 is TGTGCCAGCTCAACTACGGTTGGTGTCGTACAGGGTGACACTGAAGCTTTCTTT. The whole variable domain, remainder taken from reference TRBV18 and TRBJ1-1, is NAGVMQNPRHLVRRRGQEARLRCSPMKGHSHVYWYRQLPEEGLKFMVYLQKENIIDESGMPKERFSAEFPKEGPSILRIQQVVRGDSAAYFCASSTTVGVVQGDTEAFFGQGTRLTVV.

The J gene is TRBJ1-1, the V gene TRBV18; 8 bases are shared with TRBD1. The CDR3 has 18 residues. V lost 4 bases and J lost 4; bases outside the gene matches: 17. Germline assignment: CDR1 KGHSH and CDR2 LQKENI. The DNA of the CDR3 is TGTGCCAGCTCACAAGCCCTCGGACAGGGTGGAGGGGGCACTGAAGCTTTCTTT. As protein: CASSQALGQGGGGTEAFF.

This chain joins TRBV5-4 and TRBJ2-2; D call uncertain. CDR1 is SGHNT and CDR2 is YYREEE in the germline V gene (reference sequence). The CDR3 is 12 amino acids. V was clipped by 7 bases and J by 6 bases, with 10 bases between them. DNA of the CDR3: TGTGCCAGCGGCGGTTGGGCCGGGGAGCTGTTTTTT. Residues: CASGGWAGELFF.

This chain joins TRBV7-6 and TRBJ2-2, with 9 bases matching TRBD2. Trimming removed 4 bases from V and 4 bases from J; junction bases left unmatched: 13. CDR1 and CDR2 (germline): SGHVS, FNYEAQ. The CDR3 contains 18 residues. The CDR3 reads CASSSSHSGSLGTGELFF. CDR3 nucleotide sequence: TGTGCCAGCAGCTCCTCTCATAGCGGGAGTCTGGGCACCGGGGAGCTGTTTTTT.

CDR3 sequence (DNA): TGTGCCAGCTCAGACAGGGGCATAACTAATGAAAAACTGTTTTTT. Its protein product is CASSDRGITNEKLFF. The V and J genes are TRBV18 and TRBJ1-4, with 8 bases fitting TRBD1. Germline trimming cut 5 bases from V and 1 base from J; bases unmatched to any gene: 3. The CDR3 is 15 amino acids. Per the germline V gene, CDR1 is KGHSH and CDR2 is LQKENI.

The rearrangement joins TRBV5-1 to TRBJ2-5; D gene ambiguous. The CDR3 sequence is 14 residues long. From germline, CDR1 is SGHRS and CDR2 YFSETQ. Trimming shortened V by 2 bases and J by 4 bases, and 12 bases separated the two germline ends. DNA of the CDR3: TGCGCCAGCAGCTTAACTTATCTGTCAGAGACCCAGTACTTC. Amino acids: CASSLTYLSETQYF.

This clone was found once. The rearrangement uses TRBV28 and TRBJ2-7, with TRBD1 identical over 7 bases. Trimming took 3 bases from V and 2 from J; bases not matched to a gene: 7. CDR3 length: 15 residues. Germline values: CDR1 MDHEN, CDR2 SYDVKM. The CDR3 bases are TGTGCCAGCAGTTTTTCGGACAGGAAGACCTACGAGCAGTACTTC. It encodes CASSFSDRKTYEQYF.

V and J are TRBV28 and TRBJ2-6; 9 bases are shared with TRBD1. The CDR3 is 13 residues long. The V gene's germline CDR1 is MDHEN and CDR2 SYDVKM. Trimming cost V 8 bases and J 14 bases; bases outside gene matches: 10. The CDR3, as DNA: TGTGCCAGCGGCGACCGGGACAGGGCCCTCCTGACTTTC. Translated, it gives CASGDRDRALLTF.

Only one count was recorded for this clone. The chain links TRBV29-1 to TRBJ2-3; TRBD1 matches at 7 bases. The CDR3 contains 13 residues. The J segment lost 2 bases and the V segment lost 5 bases, leaving 4 bases of the junction unmatched. CDR1 and CDR2 (germline): SQVTM, ANQGSEA. The CDR3 loop is CSVSGQTTDTQYF. CDR3 sequence (DNA): TGCAGCGTTTCGGGACAGACCACAGATACGCAGTATTTT.

The chain carries TRBV5-1 and TRBJ1-1; a possible D gene is TRBD1 (5 bases). The CDR3 length is 16 residues. V was shortened by 3 bases and J by 0 bases, with 15 bases between the two germline ends. Looked up from germline, CDR1 is SGHRS and CDR2 is YFSETQ. DNA for the CDR3: TGCGCCAGCAGCTCCAGACAGAATTTCCTGAACACTGAAGCTTTCTTT. As protein: CASSSRQNFLNTEAFF.

This rearrangement joins TRBV4-2 to TRBJ1-2; D is uncertain. Trimming removed 1 base at V and 1 base at J, with 16 bases between. Germline-derived CDR1 and CDR2 are LGHNA and YNFKEQ. The CDR3 is 17 amino acids. The CDR3 region has the DNA TGTGCCAGCAGCCAAGGTGGCAATAGCAGAGTTAACTATGGCTACACCTTC. The encoded protein is CASSQGGNSRVNYGYTF.

This chain connects TRBV6-1 to TRBJ1-5; TRBD1 aligns across 7 bases. There are 15 residues in the CDR3. Looked up from germline, CDR1 is MNHNS and CDR2 is SASEGT. The ends lost 7 bases at V and 3 bases at J; junction bases unmatched: 9. The CDR3 spells CASTLQGINNQPQHF. In nucleotides, the CDR3 is TGTGCCAGCACCTTACAGGGGATTAACAATCAGCCCCAGCATTTT.